What follows are 20 T cell receptor beta chains derived from one specimen sequenced in a study of T cell changes during pregnancy in multiple sclerosis. Repertoires were generated with immunoSEQ multiplex PCR, while TCRdb's copy carries only in-frame clones and drops some. The sample contains 55,000 to 70,000 clones, roughly nine tenths of which appear only once. The specimen comprised peripheral blood, sampled in the first trimester of pregnancy. The receptors were gathered from a female donor with multiple sclerosis, enrolled in a pregnancy study.

The chain links TRBV10-1 to TRBJ2-7; 7 bases fit TRBD1. The CDR3 covers 17 residues. CDR1 is WNHNN, CDR2 SYGVQD, per germline (reference sequence). Trimming took 0 bases from V and 4 from J; bases not matched to a gene: 12. The CDR3 DNA reads as TGCGCCAGCAGTGAGTCACGCTTAAGGACAGGAGTATACGAGCAGTACTTC. It translates to CASSESRLRTGVYEQYF.

This chain links TRBV2 with TRBJ2-5; 9 bases agree with TRBD1. The germline V gene encodes CDR1 SNHLY and CDR2 FYNNEI. The length of the CDR3 is 15 residues. With 6 bases clipped from V and 3 bases from J, the junction kept 8 bases outside the gene matches. The CDR3 DNA reads TGTGCCAGCAGGCTGGGACAGGGAGGGAAAGAGACCCAGTACTTC. Protein: CASRLGQGGKETQYF.

The chain recombines TRBV7-8 with TRBJ1-1, with 7 positions matching TRBD1. V lost 4 bases and J lost 1; bases outside the gene matches: 6. Germline V CDR1 and CDR2: SGHVS, FQNEAQ. There are 15 residues in the CDR3. CDR3 in amino acids: CASSSWTGSNTEAFF. The CDR3 nucleotides are TGTGCCAGCAGCTCTTGGACAGGTTCGAACACTGAAGCTTTCTTT.

The chain carries TRBV19 and TRBJ2-3; the D is unclear. Trimming cost V 6 bases and J 6 bases, with 10 bases left between them. Germline V gene sequence: CDR1 LNHDA, CDR2 SQIVND (reference sequence). This CDR3 spans 12 amino acids. CDR3 sequence reads: CASRTNGDTQYF. The CDR3 bases are TGTGCCAGTAGGACCAACGGGGATACGCAGTATTTT.

In its sample, this clone was seen once. This sequence joins TRBV27 and TRBJ1-1; the match to TRBD1 covers 9 bases. CDR3 length equals 14 residues. V dropped 5 bases and J dropped 1; count of bases not matched to a gene: 2. CDR1 is MNHEY and CDR2 is SMNVEV in the germline V gene (reference sequence). The DNA of the CDR3 is TGTGCCAGCAGTCCGGGACAGGGGAACACTGAAGCTTTCTTT. Amino acid sequence: CASSPGQGNTEAFF.

This clone has only one observation. CDR3 DNA sequence: TGTGCCAGCAGTTCCGCGGGCCTCGAGCAGTTCTTC. It codes for CASSSAGLEQFF. This chain connects TRBV6-5 to TRBJ2-1, with D possibly TRBD2 on 5 matching bases. From germline, CDR1 is MNHEY and CDR2 SVGAGI. V was shortened by 4 bases and J by 10 bases, with 11 bases between the two germline ends. This CDR3 contains 12 residues.

J is TRBJ1-5 and V is TRBV4-3, with D possibly matching TRBD1 (5 bases). The CDR3 has 18 amino acids. Germline-derived CDR1 and CDR2 are LGHNA and YSLEER. Trimming shortened V by 0 bases and J by 7 bases, and 22 bases separated the two germline ends. The CDR3, as DNA: TGCGCCAGCAGCCAAGATGTTTCGTGGCAGGGTTTCGGGCAGCCCCAGCATTTT. Translation: CASSQDVSWQGFGQPQHF.

The V call is TRBV27, the J call TRBJ2-3; 9 positions agree with TRBD2. The CDR3 is made up of 17 amino acids. The germline V gene encodes CDR1 MNHEY and CDR2 SMNVEV (reference sequence). J lost 0 bases, V lost 4 bases, and 8 bases had no gene match. The CDR3 nucleotides are TGTGCCAGCAGTTGGCGGGGGGGGCGGACTAGCACAGATACGCAGTATTTT. Protein: CASSWRGGRTSTDTQYF.

The rearrangement joins TRBV7-9 to TRBJ2-7; possibly TRBD2 for D (6 bases). Germline CDR1 is SEHNR and CDR2 is FQNEAQ (reference sequence). The CDR3 covers 15 residues. The V end was cut by 3 bases, the J end by 5 bases, with 17 bases between. The CDR3 reads CASSFKGGPPNEQYF. CDR3 DNA sequence: TGTGCCAGCAGCTTCAAGGGAGGACCGCCCAACGAGCAGTACTTC.

DNA of the CDR3: TGTGCCAGCAGCCCCCGCGGGTCAGGGGGCCATGGAAACACCATATATTTT. Its protein is CASSPRGSGGHGNTIYF. The genes are TRBV7-2 and TRBJ1-3; TRBD1 agrees at 8 bases. Looked up from germline, CDR1 is SGHTA and CDR2 is FQGNSA. The CDR3 is made up of 17 amino acids. V gave up 5 bases and J gave up 3 bases; unmatched junction bases: 12.

The chain joins TRBV6-5 to TRBJ2-7; D is perhaps TRBD1 (6 bases). Trimming removed 6 bases from V and 4 bases from J, with 16 bases in between. The CDR3 extends over 14 amino acids. Per germline, CDR1 MNHEY and CDR2 SVGAGI. The CDR3 region has the DNA TGTGCCAGCAGCCGACAGGTGGGGACATACGAGCAGTACTTC. This sequence encodes CASSRQVGTYEQYF.

This clone showed up just a few times. The chain uses TRBV27 and TRBJ1-4; possibly TRBD1 for D (5 bases). The CDR3 covers 14 residues. Germline V CDR1 and CDR2: MNHEY, SMNVEV (reference sequence). V was pared by 2 bases and J by 7 bases, with 11 bases between. CDR3: CASSLVSGAEKLFF. CDR3 nucleotide sequence: TGTGCCAGCAGTTTAGTTTCTGGGGCTGAAAAACTGTTTTTT.

The chain is built from TRBV19 and TRBJ2-7; 9 positions match TRBD2. The V gene end was trimmed by 6 bases and the J gene end by 3 bases; junction bases not matched to a gene: 9. The length of the CDR3 is 15 residues. Germline lookup yields CDR1 LNHDA and CDR2 SQIVND (reference sequence). The chain's CDR3 is CASSGPSGTIYEQYF. The DNA of the CDR3 is TGTGCCAGTAGCGGACCTAGCGGGACAATCTACGAGCAGTACTTC.

V usage is TRBV18 and J usage is TRBJ1-5; D gene ambiguous. Germline CDR1 reads KGHSH; CDR2 reads LQKENI. The V and J ends lost 2 bases and 0 bases respectively, with 11 bases between them. The CDR3 extends over 16 amino acids. CDR3 nucleotide sequence: TGTGCCAGCTCACCAGAGGGCCTATATAGCAATCAGCCCCAGCATTTT. It translates to CASSPEGLYSNQPQHF.

This chain connects TRBV11-3 to TRBJ2-3, with 10 bases matching TRBD1. The CDR3 is 17 amino acids. V dropped 4 bases and J dropped 4; count of bases not matched to a gene: 11. CDR1 and CDR2 from the germline V gene are SGHNT and YENEEA. This CDR3 is CASSSPGAGQGADTQYF. CDR3 sequence (DNA): TGTGCCAGCAGCTCCCCCGGGGCCGGACAGGGGGCAGATACGCAGTATTTT. The variable domain in full, with the rest retrieved from reference TRBV11-3 and TRBJ2-3, is EAGVVQSPRYKIIEKKQPVAFWCNPISGHNTLYWYLQNLGQGPELLIRYENEEAVDDSQLPKDRFSAERLKGVDSTLKIQPAELGDSAVYLCASSSPGAGQGADTQYFGPGTRLTVL.

The chain carries TRBV7-8 and TRBJ1-5, with a weak D call TRBD1 (6 bases). CDR1 SGHVS and CDR2 FQNEAQ come from the germline V gene. This CDR3 has 16 residues. Trimming cost V 0 bases and J 4 bases, with 13 bases left between them. CDR3 in amino acids: CASSLARGGRNQPQHF. The CDR3 region has the DNA TGTGCCAGCAGCTTAGCACGAGGGGGTAGGAATCAGCCCCAGCATTTT.

The chain has TRBV27 and TRBJ2-7; 7 bases match TRBD1. V shed 1 base, J shed 0 bases, and the junction held 6 bases outside the gene matches. The CDR3 runs to 16 residues. Germline CDR1 MNHEY, CDR2 SMNVEV (reference sequence). The CDR3 bases are TGTGCCAGCAGTTTATGGGGACAGATGAGCTCCTACGAGCAGTACTTC. Translated, it gives CASSLWGQMSSYEQYF.

This rearrangement joins TRBV5-6 to TRBJ2-5; 8 bases fit TRBD2. This CDR3 comprises 15 residues. Trimming cost V 0 bases and J 7 bases; bases outside gene matches: 8. Looked up from germline, CDR1 is SGHDT and CDR2 is YYEEEE. CDR3 sequence (DNA): TGTGCCAGCAGCTTGGGACTAGCGCCCCTCCGGACCCAGTACTTC. Translation gives CASSLGLAPLRTQYF.

This chain uses TRBV5-4 with TRBJ1-1; 7 bases are a match to TRBD1. From germline, CDR1 is SGHNT and CDR2 YYREEE (reference sequence). The trim removed 4 bases at V and 5 bases at J, leaving 11 bases unmatched. The CDR3 is 15 residues long. The CDR3 region is CASSMRRGVNTEAFF. CDR3 nucleotide sequence: TGTGCCAGCAGCATGCGCAGGGGGGTTAATACTGAAGCTTTCTTT. The full variable domain, rest sourced from reference TRBV5-4 and TRBJ1-1, is ETGVTQSPTHLIKTRGQQVTLRCSSQSGHNTVSWYQQALGQGPQFIFQYYREEENGRGNFPPRFSGLQFPNYSSELNVNALELDDSALYLCASSMRRGVNTEAFFGQGTRLTVV.

The chain has TRBV5-1 and TRBJ2-7, with 9 bases fitting TRBD1. This CDR3 is 15 amino acids long. V was clipped by 4 bases and J by 2 bases; unmatched bases: 7. Germline V gives CDR1 SGHRS, CDR2 YFSETQ. This chain's CDR3 is CASSPRDRVPYEQYF. The CDR3, as DNA: TGCGCCAGCAGCCCGAGGGACAGGGTGCCCTACGAGCAGTACTTC.